What follows are 16 T cell receptor beta chains derived from one specimen sequenced in a study of blood T cells in healthy people across ages. Using a J-beta primer mix together with a sample-barcoded 5' primer, a second PCR was run for roughly 6 to 12 cycles. TCRdb processed the 5' RACE reads anew with MiXCR; each CDR3 protein has one entry. Found here are about 720,000 distinct CDR3 sequences, 20% to 30% of them singletons; the top ten hold approximately 4%. The data also belong to a second study, concerning T cells of mothers and their children.

Sample: blood. These TCRs come from a boy aged 5-17 years in good health.

This clonotype was detected only a few times. This chain joins TRBV28 and TRBJ2-5, with 11 bases that match TRBD1. This CDR3 comprises 17 residues. CDR1 is MDHEN, CDR2 SYDVKM, per germline. V lost 7 bases, J lost 3 bases, and 13 bases stayed unmatched. The CDR3 DNA sequence: TGTGCCAGCACCCCAAATTGGGGGGACAGGGGGGAAGAGACCCAGTACTTC. This codes for CASTPNWGDRGEETQYF. Using reference TRBV28 and TRBJ2-5 for the parts outside the CDR3, the full variable domain is DVKVTQSSRYLVKRTGEKVFLECVQDMDHENMFWYRQDPGLGLRLIYFSYDVKMKEKGDIPEGYSVSREKKERFSLILESASTNQTSMYLCASTPNWGDRGEETQYFGPGTRLLVL.

This clonotype was detected a few times. The rearrangement joins TRBV24-1 to TRBJ2-6; D tentatively reads TRBD1 or TRBD2 (5 bases each). Germline V CDR1 and CDR2: KGHDR, SFDVKD. V was clipped by 0 bases and J by 0 bases, with 17 bases between them. The CDR3 loop spans 20 amino acids. The CDR3 loop reads CATSDLLRRDLFSGANVLTF. CDR3 nucleotides: TGTGCCACCAGTGATTTGCTTCGCCGGGACCTCTTCTCTGGGGCCAACGTCCTGACTTTC.

This clonotype came up a few times. The chain links TRBV4-3 to TRBJ1-2, with D possibly matching TRBD1 (6 bases). V dropped 1 base and J dropped 8 bases, with 20 bases sitting between them. This CDR3 spans 16 amino acids. CDR1 is LGHNA, CDR2 YSLEER, per germline. CDR3 sequence reads: CASSQVAGVLPGGYTF. The CDR3 nucleotides are TGCGCCAGCAGCCAAGTGGCAGGGGTACTCCCGGGGGGCTACACCTTC.

The gene calls are TRBV12-3 or TRBV12-4 and TRBJ2-2; D uncertain. The CDR3 sequence is 14 residues long. The germline V and J ends were trimmed by 7 bases and 2 bases, with 11 bases remaining between them. The CDR3 spells CASTALRNTGELFF. CDR3 coding DNA: TGTGCCAGCACGGCACTCCGCAACACCGGGGAGCTGTTTTTT.

The table lists this clonotype with a few counts. A much more abundant neighbour one base away suggests this may be a read error. This sequence joins TRBV7-2 and TRBJ2-7, with 13 bases identical to TRBD2. The CDR3 extends over 15 amino acids. Looked up from germline, CDR1 is SGHTA and CDR2 is FQGNSA. J lost 2 bases, V lost 7 bases, and 5 bases had no gene match. In DNA, the CDR3 is TGTGCCAGCACCCCACTAGCGGGAGGGCCCTACGAGCAGTACTTC. This gives the protein CASTPLAGGPYEQYF.

This clonotype showed up just a few times. Here the CDR3 DNA reads TGCGCCAGCAGCCAAACGGCAGGGGAAGGCACTGAAGCTTTCTTT. Translating gives CASSQTAGEGTEAFF. This chain joins TRBV4-1 and TRBJ1-1, with D perhaps matching TRBD1 (6 bases). Germline lookup yields CDR1 MGHRA and CDR2 YSYEKL. The CDR3 has 15 amino acids. V gave up 2 bases and J gave up 4 bases, with 14 bases separating them.

V and J are TRBV7-3 and TRBJ2-3; D is undetermined. The germline CDR1 and CDR2 sequences are SGHTA and FQGTGA. This CDR3 spans 15 amino acids. V gave up 5 bases and J gave up 2 bases, with 14 bases separating them. The CDR3 DNA reads TGTGCCAGCAGCCCGACACCAGCACCCACAGATACGCAGTATTTT. It yields the protein CASSPTPAPTDTQYF.

The rearrangement uses TRBV29-1 and TRBJ2-2; D possibly matches TRBD1 or TRBD2 (6 bases each). V was clipped by 0 bases and J by 2 bases, with 16 bases between them. The V gene's germline CDR1 is SQVTM and CDR2 ANQGSEA. The CDR3 has 17 amino acids. This CDR3 reads CSVEEEWRGHNTGELFF. CDR3 sequence (DNA): TGCAGCGTTGAAGAGGAATGGAGGGGACACAACACCGGGGAGCTGTTTTTT.

This clonotype was observed a few times. The CDR3 region has the DNA TGCAGTGCTAGAGATCCCGGCTCGGCTCCCTACGAGCAGTACTTC. This translates into CSARDPGSAPYEQYF. V and J are TRBV20-1 and TRBJ2-7, with D hard to call. The germline CDR1 and CDR2 sequences are DFQATT and SNEGSKA (reference sequence). CDR3 size: 15 residues. V lost 0 bases and J 2 bases, leaving 14 bases between the germline ends.

The rearrangement joins TRBV20-1 to TRBJ2-4; perhaps TRBD1 as D (6 bases). The germline gives CDR1 DFQATT, CDR2 SNEGSKA (reference sequence). The ends were cut back, 5 bases at V and 4 bases at J, with 18 bases in the middle. The CDR3 spans 15 residues. DNA for the CDR3: TGCAGTGCTGAAGGTGGACAGAGTAAAAAAAACATTCAGTACTTC. Amino acids: CSAEGGQSKKNIQYF.

This clonotype has just one count. The chain combines TRBV20-1 with TRBJ2-7; D is perhaps TRBD1 or TRBD2 (6 bases each). Trimming shortened V by 4 bases and J by 6 bases, and 16 bases separated the two germline ends. CDR1 is DFQATT, CDR2 SNEGSKA, per germline (reference sequence). This CDR3 region has 13 residues. CDR3 nucleotide sequence: TGCAGTGCTAAACCTAACGGGGGCCCCGAGCAGTACTTC. This encodes CSAKPNGGPEQYF.

V is TRBV28 and J is TRBJ2-5; tentative D call: TRBD1 (5 bases). The tail of the sequence fits TRBJ2-7 better, so the J call may be wrong. This CDR3 has 13 residues. In germline, CDR1 is MDHEN, CDR2 SYDVKM. This CDR3 reads CASGQGFFYEQYF. CDR3 coding DNA: TGTGCCAGCGGTCAGGGTTTTTTCTACGAGCAGTACTTC.

V usage is TRBV4-1 and J usage is TRBJ2-2; D remains unclear. The CDR3 has 16 residues. Per the germline V gene, CDR1 is MGHRA and CDR2 is YSYEKL. V was pared by 0 bases and J by 3 bases, with 11 bases between. CDR3 bases: TGCGCCAGCAGCCAAGATCCCGACTTCTACACCGGGGAGCTGTTTTTT. This encodes CASSQDPDFYTGELFF.

J is TRBJ2-3 and V is TRBV2; no clear D gene. The CDR3 extends over 16 amino acids. Germline values: CDR1 SNHLY, CDR2 FYNNEI. Trimming cost V 0 bases and J 4 bases, with 14 bases left between them. The CDR3 is CASSEAGEVIADTQYF. The CDR3 nucleotides read TGTGCCAGCAGTGAAGCAGGAGAGGTGATAGCAGATACGCAGTATTTT.

This clonotype was counted a few times. The chain carries TRBV27 and TRBJ2-1; 14 positions match TRBD2. This CDR3 contains 16 residues. Trimming removed 3 bases from V and 9 bases from J; junction bases left unmatched: 7. Germline lookup yields CDR1 MNHEY and CDR2 SMNVEV (reference sequence). The chain's CDR3 is CASSLRTSGGFGEQFF. The DNA for the CDR3 is TGTGCCAGCAGTTTGCGGACTAGCGGGGGGTTCGGTGAGCAGTTCTTC.

The J gene is TRBJ2-1, the V gene TRBV6-2 or TRBV6-3; the D is unclear. The germline V and J ends were trimmed by 6 bases and 14 bases, with 14 bases remaining between them. The germline V gene encodes CDR1 MNHEY and CDR2 SVGEGT. CDR3 length: 11 amino acids. The CDR3 reads CASSRYGYEFF. As DNA, the CDR3 is TGTGCCAGCAGCCGTTATGGGTATGAGTTCTTC.